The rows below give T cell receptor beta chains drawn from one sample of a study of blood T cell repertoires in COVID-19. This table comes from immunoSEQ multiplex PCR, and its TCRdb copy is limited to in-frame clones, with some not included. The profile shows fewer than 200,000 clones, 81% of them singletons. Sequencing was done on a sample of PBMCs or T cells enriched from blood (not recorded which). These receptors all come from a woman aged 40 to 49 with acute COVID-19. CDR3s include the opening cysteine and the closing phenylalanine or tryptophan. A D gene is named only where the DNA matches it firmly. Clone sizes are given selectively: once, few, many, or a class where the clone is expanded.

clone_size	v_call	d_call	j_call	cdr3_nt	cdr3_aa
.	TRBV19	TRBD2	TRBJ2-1	TGTGCCTCTAGCGGGAGCTCCTACAATGAGCAGTTCTTC	CASSGSSYNEQFF
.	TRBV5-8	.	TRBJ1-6	TGTGCCAGCAGCTTGTTAATGGTGGCAGGAAATTCACCCCTCCACTTT	CASSLLMVAGNSPLHF
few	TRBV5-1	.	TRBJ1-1	TGCGCCAGCAGCACGACAGCGAACACTGAAGCTTTCTTT	CASSTTANTEAFF
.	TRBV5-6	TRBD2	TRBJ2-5	TGTGCCAGCAGCTTAAAGGGACTAGGGGAGACCCAGTACTTC	CASSLKGLGETQYF
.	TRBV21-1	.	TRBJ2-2	TGTGCCAGCAGCAAAGATTGTCATGTTAACTCGACAGGGGTTAGCACCGGGGAGCTGTTTTTT	CASSKDCHVNSTGVSTGELFF
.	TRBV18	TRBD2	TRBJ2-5	TGTGCCAGCTCATATTCGACTAGCGGCCAAGAGACCCAGTACTTC	CASSYSTSGQETQYF
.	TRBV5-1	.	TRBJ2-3	TGCGCCAGCAGCTTGAACAGTCCCCACACAGATACGCAGTATTTT	CASSLNSPHTDTQYF
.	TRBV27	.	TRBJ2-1	TGTGCCAGCAACTCCCACTCCTACAATGAGCAGTTCTTC	CASNSHSYNEQFF
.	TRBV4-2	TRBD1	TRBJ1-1	TGTGCCAGCAGGACTTCGCCGGACAGGGGCACTGAAGCTTTCTTT	CASRTSPDRGTEAFF
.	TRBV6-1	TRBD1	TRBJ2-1	TGTGCCAGCAGTGAGCGACAGGGTAGCTCCTACAATGAGCAGTTCTTC	CASSERQGSSYNEQFF
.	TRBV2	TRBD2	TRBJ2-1	TGTGCCAGCAGTGATGGCGGGAGGGGGTACAATGAGCAGTTCTTC	CASSDGGRGYNEQFF
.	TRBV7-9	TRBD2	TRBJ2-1	TGTGCCAGCAGCTTAGGACTAGCGGGAGGTCTTGATAGCGATGAGCAGTTCTTC	CASSLGLAGGLDSDEQFF
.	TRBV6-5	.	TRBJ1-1	TGTGCCAGCAGACCAACAGAGAACACTGAAGCTTTCTTT	CASRPTENTEAFF
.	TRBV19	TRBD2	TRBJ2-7	TGTGCCAGTAGTATAGTGTCTAGCGGGACCTACGAGCAGTACTTC	CASSIVSSGTYEQYF
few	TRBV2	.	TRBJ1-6	TGTGCCAGCAGTGAGCATGAGACAGCGGCGGGGCACTTT	CASSEHETAAGHF
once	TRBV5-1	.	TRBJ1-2	TGCGCCAGCACCCTGGGGGCCGACTATGGCTACACCTTC	CASTLGADYGYTF
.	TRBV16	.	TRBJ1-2	TGTGCCAGCAGCCCCTCCGGTCTCAACAACTATGGCTACACCTTC	CASSPSGLNNYGYTF
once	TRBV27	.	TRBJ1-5	TGTGCCAGCAGTTTATCGGGTGCTCAGGTCTCTATTCAGCCCCAGCATTTT	CASSLSGAQVSIQPQHF
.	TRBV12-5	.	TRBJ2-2	TGTGCTAGTGGTTTGGACCCTACAGACAGCACAGCGAGGGGGGGGGAGCTGTTTTTT	CASGLDPTDSTARGGELFF
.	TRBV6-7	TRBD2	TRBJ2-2	TGTGCCAGCAGTTACTTAGCGGGAGGTCTTACCGGGGAGCTGTTTTTT	CASSYLAGGLTGELFF
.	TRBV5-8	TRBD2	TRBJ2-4	TGTGCCAGCAGCTTGGAGCTAGCGGGAGATCTTTACGGGACCAAAAACATTCAGTACTTC	CASSLELAGDLYGTKNIQYF
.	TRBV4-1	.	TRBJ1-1	TGCGCCAGCAGCCAAGAACAACCGATAAAAGCTTTCTTT	CASSQEQPIKAFF
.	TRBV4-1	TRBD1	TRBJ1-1	TGCGCCAGCAGCAACAGGGGGTCGAGCACTGAAGCTTTCTTT	CASSNRGSSTEAFF
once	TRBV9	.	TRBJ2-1	TGTGCCAGCAGCGTAGGTTTCGGGTCCCTCTTTTACAATGAGCAGTTCTTC	CASSVGFGSLFYNEQFF
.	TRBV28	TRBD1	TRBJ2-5	TGTGCCAGCCAACCAGGGGACAGGGTATACGAGACCCAGTACTTC	CASQPGDRVYETQYF
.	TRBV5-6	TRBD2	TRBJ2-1	TGTGCCAGCAGCTCCCAGCGGGAGGCCTACAATGAGCAGTTCTTC	CASSSQREAYNEQFF
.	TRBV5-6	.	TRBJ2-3	TGTGCCAGCAGCGAAGGAGTCCGGGACTTCTACACAGATACGCAGTATTTT	CASSEGVRDFYTDTQYF
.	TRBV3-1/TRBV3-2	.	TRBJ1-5	TGTGCCAGCAGCCAAGATACGACAGCCAATCAGCCCCAGCATTTT	CASSQDTTANQPQHF
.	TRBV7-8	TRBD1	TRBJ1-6	TGTGCCAGCAGCTTACAGTCTCGCGGACAGGGCCACTCCTATAATTCACCCCTCCACTTT	CASSLQSRGQGHSYNSPLHF
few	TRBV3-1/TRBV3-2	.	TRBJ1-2	TGTGCCAGCAGCCGGTTCAGGGAAGGGGGCTACACCTTC	CASSRFREGGYTF
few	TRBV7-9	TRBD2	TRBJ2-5	TGTGCCAGCAGCCCCGACGGGAGGCTCCAAGAGACCCAGTACTTC	CASSPDGRLQETQYF